Below are 8 T cell receptor beta chains sequenced from a single sample in a study of T cells in Graves' hyperthyroidism and ophthalmopathy. Amplification of TCR beta CDR3 regions was performed using RNA transcripts as template. The primer set for the first-round RT-PCR of the TCR CDR3 was HTBI. A single record per CDR3 protein comes from TCRdb applying MiXCR to the multiplex PCR reads. The profile shows about 500,000 distinct CDR3 sequences, 15% to 20% of them singletons. The sequencing input was blood. The receptor set was obtained from a woman under 40 with Graves' ophthalmopathy.

CDR3 coding DNA: TGTGCCAGTAGTAACCTGGACAGGACGCGCGGCTACACCTTC. Translated: CASSNLDRTRGYTF. J is TRBJ1-2 and V is TRBV19; 7 positions agree with TRBD1. V lost 4 bases and J lost 8; bases outside the gene matches: 10. Germline V gene data show CDR1 as LNHDA and CDR2 as SQIVND (reference sequence). CDR3 size: 14 residues.

The chain has TRBV20-1 and TRBJ2-7, with TRBD2 identical over 11 bases. The CDR3 loop spans 14 amino acids. V gave up 0 bases and J gave up 6 bases; unmatched junction bases: 4. Germline assignment: CDR1 DFQATT and CDR2 SNEGSKA (reference sequence). CDR3 loop: CSARDWLAGGEQYF. For the CDR3, the DNA is TGCAGTGCTAGAGATTGGCTAGCGGGAGGCGAGCAGTACTTC.

As concerns this clonotype: The junction does not match germline at one end; this may be a read error. This chain connects TRBV7-2 to TRBJ1-1; 7 bases fit TRBD1. The CDR3 runs 12 residues. Per germline, CDR1 SGHTA and CDR2 FQGNSA. The CDR3 here is CASSSDRTEALF. DNA for the CDR3: TGCGCCAGCAGCTCGGACAGGACTGAAGCTCTCTTT.

This clonotype was counted many times. This rearrangement joins TRBV28 to TRBJ2-1, with 12 bases lining up with TRBD2. With V trimmed by 8 bases and J by 4 bases, 3 bases remained unmatched. The CDR3 is 14 residues long. Per the germline V gene, CDR1 is MDHEN and CDR2 is SYDVKM. This CDR3 reads CASLGLAGYNEQFF. For the CDR3, the DNA is TGTGCCAGCCTAGGACTAGCGGGGTACAATGAGCAGTTCTTC.

This clonotype was observed many times. V and J are TRBV30 and TRBJ1-5; 7 bases are a match to TRBD1. The V segment lost 0 bases and the J segment 6 bases; nucleotides outside the gene matches: 5. CDR3 length: 14 residues. Germline CDR1 GTSNPN, CDR2 SVGIG (reference sequence). The CDR3 DNA follows: TGTGCCTGGAGTGTAGGGGGCTTCGGTCAGCCCCAGCATTTT. Protein product: CAWSVGGFGQPQHF.

J is TRBJ2-7 and V is TRBV20-1; 7 bases fit TRBD1. The trim removed 5 bases at V and 2 bases at J, leaving 9 bases unmatched. Germline values: CDR1 DFQATT, CDR2 SNEGSKA (reference sequence). This CDR3 has 14 residues. CDR3 DNA sequence: TGCAGTGCTCGATCGGGACAGTTCACCTACGAGCAGTACTTC. Translation: CSARSGQFTYEQYF.

In this sample, this clonotype turned up many times. CDR3 sequence (DNA): TGTGCCAGCAGCCTTAGGACTAGCGGGAGCACTTACTACAATGAGCAGTTCTTC. Translating gives CASSLRTSGSTYYNEQFF. J is TRBJ2-1 and V is TRBV27, with 13 positions matching TRBD2. V shed 6 bases, J shed 3 bases, and the junction held 11 bases outside the gene matches. Germline values: CDR1 MNHEY, CDR2 SMNVEV (reference sequence). The length of the CDR3 is 18 residues.

The table lists this clonotype with many counts. This sequence joins TRBV12-3 or TRBV12-4 and TRBJ2-7; possible D gene TRBD1, 5 bases. This CDR3 is 15 amino acids long. Deletions cut 1 base from V and 1 base from J, with 11 bases between. As DNA, the CDR3 is TGTGCCAGCAGTTTAGACAGGTACCGATCCTACGAGCAGTACTTC. Translated: CASSLDRYRSYEQYF.